This T cell receptor beta chain was sequenced in a study of cytomegalovirus exposure and HLA in healthy donors. Broader study findings: Most TCR sequences proved rare, with some public TCRs found in many donors. Using the classifier, cytomegalovirus status was reportedly diagnosed with high specificity and sensitivity. CMV antigen specificity of a few CMV-associated chains was confirmed in vitro.

Germline values: CDR1 ENHRY, CDR2 SYGVKD. CDR3 size: 12 residues. V was trimmed by 0 bases and J by 6 bases, leaving 6 bases between them. Regarding this clone: Its target is not known.

The donors were members of the approximately 130-subject validation cohort (separate from the approximately 670-subject first cohort). The assay was immunoSEQ multiplex PCR, and TCRdb's table has in-frame clones only and misses some. The sample consists of some 210,000 clones, 80% to 90% of them appearing once. Sequencing used PBMCs. The chain employs TRBV10-3 and TRBJ2-7, with D perhaps matching TRBD2 (5 bases). The TCR was taken from a woman under 30 in good health and CMV-seropositive. CDR3 coding DNA: TGTGCCATCAGTGAGTCTAGCGCCGAGCAGTACTTC. Protein product: CAISESSAEQYF.